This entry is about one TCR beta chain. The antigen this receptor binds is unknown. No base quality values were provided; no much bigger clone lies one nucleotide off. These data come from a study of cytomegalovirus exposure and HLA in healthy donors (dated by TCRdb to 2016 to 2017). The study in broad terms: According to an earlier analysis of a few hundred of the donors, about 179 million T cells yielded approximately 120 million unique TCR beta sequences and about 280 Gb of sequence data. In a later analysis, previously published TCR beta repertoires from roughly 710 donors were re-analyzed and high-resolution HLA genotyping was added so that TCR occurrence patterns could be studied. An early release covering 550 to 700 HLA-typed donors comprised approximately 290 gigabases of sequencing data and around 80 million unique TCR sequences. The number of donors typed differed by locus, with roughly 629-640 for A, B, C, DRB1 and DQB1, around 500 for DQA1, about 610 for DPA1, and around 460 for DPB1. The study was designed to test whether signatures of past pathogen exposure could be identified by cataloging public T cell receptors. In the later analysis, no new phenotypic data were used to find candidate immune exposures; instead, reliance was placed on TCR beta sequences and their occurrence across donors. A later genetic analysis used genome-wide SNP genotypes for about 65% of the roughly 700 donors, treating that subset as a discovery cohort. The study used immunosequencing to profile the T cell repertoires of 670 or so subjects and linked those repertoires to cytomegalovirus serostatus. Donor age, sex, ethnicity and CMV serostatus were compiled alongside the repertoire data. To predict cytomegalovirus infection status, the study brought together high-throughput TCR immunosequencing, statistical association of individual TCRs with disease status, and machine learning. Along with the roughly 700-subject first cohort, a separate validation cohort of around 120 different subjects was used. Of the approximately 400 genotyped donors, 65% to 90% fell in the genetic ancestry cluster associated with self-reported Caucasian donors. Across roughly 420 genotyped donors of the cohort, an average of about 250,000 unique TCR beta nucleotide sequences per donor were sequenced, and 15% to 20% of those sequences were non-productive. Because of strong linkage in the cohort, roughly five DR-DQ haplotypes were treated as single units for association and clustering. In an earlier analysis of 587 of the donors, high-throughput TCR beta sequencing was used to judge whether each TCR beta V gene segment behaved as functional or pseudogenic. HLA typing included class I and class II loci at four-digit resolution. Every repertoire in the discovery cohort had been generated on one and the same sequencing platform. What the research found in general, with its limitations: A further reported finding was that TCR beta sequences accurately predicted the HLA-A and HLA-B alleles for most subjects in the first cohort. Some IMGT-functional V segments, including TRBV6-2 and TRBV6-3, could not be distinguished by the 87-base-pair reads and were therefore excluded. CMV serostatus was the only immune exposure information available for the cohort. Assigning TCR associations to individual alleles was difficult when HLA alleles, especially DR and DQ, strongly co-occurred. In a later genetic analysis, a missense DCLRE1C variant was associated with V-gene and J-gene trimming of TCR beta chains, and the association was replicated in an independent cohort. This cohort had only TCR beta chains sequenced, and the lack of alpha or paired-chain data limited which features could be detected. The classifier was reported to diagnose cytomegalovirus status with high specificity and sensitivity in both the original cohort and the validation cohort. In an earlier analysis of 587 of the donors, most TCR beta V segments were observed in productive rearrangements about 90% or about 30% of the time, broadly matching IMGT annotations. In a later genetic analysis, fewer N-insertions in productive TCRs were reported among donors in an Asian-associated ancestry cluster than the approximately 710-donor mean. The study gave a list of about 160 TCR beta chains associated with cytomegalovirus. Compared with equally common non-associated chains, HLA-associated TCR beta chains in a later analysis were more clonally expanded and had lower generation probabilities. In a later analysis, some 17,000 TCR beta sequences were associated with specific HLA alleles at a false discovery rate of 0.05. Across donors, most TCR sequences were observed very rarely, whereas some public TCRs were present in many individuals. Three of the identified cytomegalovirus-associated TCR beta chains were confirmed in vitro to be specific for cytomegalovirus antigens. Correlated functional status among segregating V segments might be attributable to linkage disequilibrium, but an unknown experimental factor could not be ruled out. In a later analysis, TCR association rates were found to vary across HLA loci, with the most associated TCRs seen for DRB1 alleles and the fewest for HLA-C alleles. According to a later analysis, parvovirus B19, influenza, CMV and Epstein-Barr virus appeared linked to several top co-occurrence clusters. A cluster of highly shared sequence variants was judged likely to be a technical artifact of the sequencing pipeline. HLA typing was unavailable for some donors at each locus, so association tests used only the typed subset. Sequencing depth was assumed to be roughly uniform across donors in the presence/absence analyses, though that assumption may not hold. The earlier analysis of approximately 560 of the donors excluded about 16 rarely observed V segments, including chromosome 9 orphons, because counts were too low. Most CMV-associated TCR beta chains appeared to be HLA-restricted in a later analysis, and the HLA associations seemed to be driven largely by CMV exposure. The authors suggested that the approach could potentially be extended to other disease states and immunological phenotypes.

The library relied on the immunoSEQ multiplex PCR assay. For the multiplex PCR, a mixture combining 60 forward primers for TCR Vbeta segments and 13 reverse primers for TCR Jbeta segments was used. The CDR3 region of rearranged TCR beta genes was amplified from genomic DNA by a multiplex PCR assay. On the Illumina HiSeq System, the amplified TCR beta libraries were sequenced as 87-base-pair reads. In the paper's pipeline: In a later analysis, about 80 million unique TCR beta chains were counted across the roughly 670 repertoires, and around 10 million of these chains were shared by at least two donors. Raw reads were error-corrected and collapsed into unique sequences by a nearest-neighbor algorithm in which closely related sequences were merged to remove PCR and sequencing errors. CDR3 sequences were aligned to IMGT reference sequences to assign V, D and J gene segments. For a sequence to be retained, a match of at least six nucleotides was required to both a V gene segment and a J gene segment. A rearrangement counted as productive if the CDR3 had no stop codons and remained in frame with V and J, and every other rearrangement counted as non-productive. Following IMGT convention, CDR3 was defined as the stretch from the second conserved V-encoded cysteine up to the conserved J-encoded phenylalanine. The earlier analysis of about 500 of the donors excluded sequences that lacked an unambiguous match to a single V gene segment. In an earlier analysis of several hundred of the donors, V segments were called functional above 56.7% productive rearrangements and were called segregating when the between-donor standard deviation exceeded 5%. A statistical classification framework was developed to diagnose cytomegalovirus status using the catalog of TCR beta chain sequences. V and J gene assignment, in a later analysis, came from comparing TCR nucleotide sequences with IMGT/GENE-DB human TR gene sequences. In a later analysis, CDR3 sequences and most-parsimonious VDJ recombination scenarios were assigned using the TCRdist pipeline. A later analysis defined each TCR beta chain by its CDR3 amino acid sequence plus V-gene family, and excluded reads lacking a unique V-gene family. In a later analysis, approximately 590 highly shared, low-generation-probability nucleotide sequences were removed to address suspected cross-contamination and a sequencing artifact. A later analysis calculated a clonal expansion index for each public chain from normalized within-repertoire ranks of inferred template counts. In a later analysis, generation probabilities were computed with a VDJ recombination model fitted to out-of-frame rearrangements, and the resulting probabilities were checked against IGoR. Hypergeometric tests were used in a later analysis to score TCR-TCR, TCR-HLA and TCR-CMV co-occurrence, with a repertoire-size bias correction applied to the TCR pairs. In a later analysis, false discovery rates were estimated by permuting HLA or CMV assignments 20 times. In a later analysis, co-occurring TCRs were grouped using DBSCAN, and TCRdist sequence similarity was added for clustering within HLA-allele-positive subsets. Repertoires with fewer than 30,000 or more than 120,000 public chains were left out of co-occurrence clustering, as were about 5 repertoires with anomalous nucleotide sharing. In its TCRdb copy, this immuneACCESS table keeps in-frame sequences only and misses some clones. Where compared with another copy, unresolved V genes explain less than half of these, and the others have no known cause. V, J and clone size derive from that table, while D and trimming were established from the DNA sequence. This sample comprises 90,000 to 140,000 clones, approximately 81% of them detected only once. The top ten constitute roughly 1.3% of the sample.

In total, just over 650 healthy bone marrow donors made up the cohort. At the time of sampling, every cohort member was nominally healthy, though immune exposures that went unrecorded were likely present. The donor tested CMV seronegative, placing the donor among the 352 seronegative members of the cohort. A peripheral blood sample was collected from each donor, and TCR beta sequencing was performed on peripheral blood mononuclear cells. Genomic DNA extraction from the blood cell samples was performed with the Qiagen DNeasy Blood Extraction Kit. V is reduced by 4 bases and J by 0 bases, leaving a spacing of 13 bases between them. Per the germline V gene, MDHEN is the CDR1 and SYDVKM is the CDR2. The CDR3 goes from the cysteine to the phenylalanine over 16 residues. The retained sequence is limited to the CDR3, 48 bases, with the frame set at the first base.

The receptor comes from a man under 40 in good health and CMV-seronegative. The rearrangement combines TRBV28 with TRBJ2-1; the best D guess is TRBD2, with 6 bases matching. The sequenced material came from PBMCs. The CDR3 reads CASSSEEGSSYNEQFF. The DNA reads TGTGCCAGCAGTTCGGAGGAGGGGAGCTCCTACAATGAGCAGTTCTTC.